This TCR beta chain was sequenced in a study of blood T cell repertoires in COVID-19. Study-level information: Donors in the United States, Italy and Spain gave samples during acute or convalescent COVID-19.

The CDR3 totals 14 residues. CDR1 and CDR2 from the germline V gene are KGHSH and LQKENI. The germline V and J ends were trimmed by 2 bases and 7 bases, with 15 bases remaining between them. Some clones are missing from TCRdb's copy, which holds only in-frame ones; the method was immunoSEQ multiplex PCR. The sample includes over 250,000 clones, roughly 86% of them seen just once. The sequence derives from a woman in her 50s with acute or convalescent COVID-19. The specimen was peripheral blood. The chain links TRBV18 to TRBJ2-7; maybe TRBD1 (6 bases). Written as DNA, the CDR3 is TGTGCCAGCTCACCAATTGCAGGGGTTGAGGAGCAGTACTTC. Translated, it gives CASSPIAGVEEQYF.